This TCR beta chain was captured in a study of shared clonotypes between healthy human individuals. V lost 3 bases, J lost 1 base, and 9 bases stayed unmatched. This CDR3 is built from 17 residues. CDR1 SGHVS and CDR2 FQNEAQ come from the germline V gene. The study drew its donors from healthy HIV-negative adults without recent acute infections or vaccinations. With regard to this clone: What it recognizes is unknown.

Study conclusions and caveats: Roughly 5.3% of naive CD4 clonotypes were common to a few donors.

Profiled with immunoSEQ multiplex PCR; TCRdb holds only in-frame clones, not every one. Altogether more than 1.2 million clones are present, approximately 98.5% being singletons, with the ten largest covering around 0.33%. The chain has TRBV7-8 and TRBJ2-1; 7 positions match TRBD2. The sample consisted of naive CD4+ T cells sorted from blood. Subset specified: CD45RA+ positively selected. The sequence was collected from a man younger than 40 in good health. CDR3: CASSFPSGSRSYNEQFF. The CDR3 nucleotides read TGTGCCAGCAGCTTCCCTAGCGGTTCAAGATCCTACAATGAGCAGTTCTTC.